The rows below give T cell receptor beta chains drawn from one sample of a study of shared clonotypes between healthy human individuals. Data came from immunoSEQ multiplex PCR; TCRdb stores just in-frame clones and leaves some out. The table has about 2,100,000 clones, just over 90% seen once. The sequenced sample consisted of naive CD8+ T cells from PBMCs. All receptors derive from a man between 18 and 35 years old in good health. Some clones in this sample may be carry-over from other donors' samples. The CDR3 runs from the conserved cysteine through the conserved F or W. The D gene is left open where the match is weak.

TRBJ2-1 NA TRBV28 TGTGCCAGCAGTCCGTGGGGGAGCTCCTACAATGAGCAGTTCTTC CASSPWGSSYNEQFF
TRBJ2-7 NA TRBV27 TGTGCCAGCAGTCCAGGGAGGGGGTACTACGAGCAGTACTTC CASSPGRGYYEQYF
TRBJ2-1 TRBD2 TRBV19 TGTGCCAGTAGTATAATACGGGAGGCCGTTGAGCAGTTCTTC CASSIIREAVEQFF
TRBJ2-1 TRBD2 TRBV7-6 TGTGCCAGCAGCTTAGGAGTAGCGGGAGGGTTCCTCAATGAGCAGTTCTTC CASSLGVAGGFLNEQFF
TRBJ2-7 NA TRBV5-6 TGTGCCAGCAGCTCCGTCTCCCGCTCCTACGAGCAGTACTTC CASSSVSRSYEQYF
TRBJ1-1 NA TRBV27 TGTGCCAGCAGTTTAGGGATTGCATCTGAAGCTTTCTTT CASSLGIASEAFF
TRBJ2-7 TRBD2 TRBV4-2 TGTGCCAGCAGCCAACAGCGGGATTCCTACGAGCAGTACTTC CASSQQRDSYEQYF
TRBJ2-3 TRBD2 TRBV2 TGTGCCAGCAGGGAAACTAGCGGGAGACCAGATACGCAGTATTTT CASRETSGRPDTQYF
TRBJ2-2 TRBD1 TRBV5-5 TGTGCCAGCAGTCCCTACCCGACAGGGACGATAACCGGGGAGCTGTTTTTT CASSPYPTGTITGELFF
TRBJ1-1 TRBD1 TRBV19 TGTGCCAGTAGTCCCCGGGACAGGGGAGTGGAGGACACTGAAGCTTTCTTT CASSPRDRGVEDTEAFF